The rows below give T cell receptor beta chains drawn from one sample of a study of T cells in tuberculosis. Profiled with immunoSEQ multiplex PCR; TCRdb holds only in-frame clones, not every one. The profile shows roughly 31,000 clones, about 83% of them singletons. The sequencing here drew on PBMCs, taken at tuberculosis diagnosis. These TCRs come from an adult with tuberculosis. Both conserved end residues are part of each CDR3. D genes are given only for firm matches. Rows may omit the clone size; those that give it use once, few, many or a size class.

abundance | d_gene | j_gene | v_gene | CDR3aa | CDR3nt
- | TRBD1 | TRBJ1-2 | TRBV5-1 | CASSLEGQWGYTF | TGCGCCAGCAGCTTGGAGGGACAGTGGGGCTACACCTTC
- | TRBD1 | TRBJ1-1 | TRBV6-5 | CASRITGVNTEAFF | TGTGCCAGCAGAATTACAGGGGTGAACACTGAAGCTTTCTTT
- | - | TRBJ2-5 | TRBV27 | CASSSRGRYQETQYF | TGTGCCAGCAGTTCGCGGGGGCGATACCAAGAGACCCAGTACTTC
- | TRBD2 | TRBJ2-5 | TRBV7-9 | CASTDGLAGGVETQYF | TGTGCCAGCACCGACGGACTAGCGGGCGGTGTGGAGACCCAGTACTTC
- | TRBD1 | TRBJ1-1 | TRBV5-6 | CASSSGGREAFF | TGTGCCAGCAGCTCAGGGGGCCGTGAAGCTTTCTTT
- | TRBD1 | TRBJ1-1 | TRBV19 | CASSTGQHHTEAFF | TGTGCCAGTAGTACGGGACAGCACCACACTGAAGCTTTCTTT
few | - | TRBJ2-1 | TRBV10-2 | CASSESNVRNEQFF | TGCGCCAGCAGTGAGTCGAACGTGAGAAATGAGCAGTTCTTC
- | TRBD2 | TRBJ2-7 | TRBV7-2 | CASSLWTSGAYEQYF | TGTGCCAGCAGCTTATGGACTAGCGGGGCCTACGAGCAGTACTTC
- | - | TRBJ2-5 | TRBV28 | CASSFSGKTAGETQYF | TGTGCCAGCAGTTTTAGCGGAAAGACGGCAGGAGAGACCCAGTACTTC
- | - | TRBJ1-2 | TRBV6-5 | CASSYLGGSGYTF | TGTGCCAGCAGTTACCTCGGAGGGTCCGGCTACACCTTC
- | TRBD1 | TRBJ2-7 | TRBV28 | CASSSNPTGIGPYEQYF | TGTGCCAGCAGTTCCAACCCGACAGGGATCGGGCCCTACGAGCAGTACTTC
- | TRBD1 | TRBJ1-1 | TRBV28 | CASSYDRVGTEAFF | TGTGCCAGCAGTTATGACAGGGTAGGGACTGAAGCTTTCTTT
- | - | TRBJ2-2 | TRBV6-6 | CASTTGVDAGELFF | TGTGCCAGCACCACCGGGGTCGACGCTGGGGAGCTGTTTTTT
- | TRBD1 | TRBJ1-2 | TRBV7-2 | CASSVQGAGGYTF | TGTGCCAGCAGCGTACAGGGGGCAGGTGGCTACACCTTC
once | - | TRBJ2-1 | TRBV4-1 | CASSQAAEIYNEQFF | TGCGCCAGCAGCCAAGCAGCGGAGATTTACAATGAGCAGTTCTTC
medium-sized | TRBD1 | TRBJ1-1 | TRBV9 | CASSVTDRAGTEAFF | TGTGCCAGCAGCGTTACGGACAGGGCAGGCACTGAAGCTTTCTTT
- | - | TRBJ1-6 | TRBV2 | CASSADTSRGSYNSPLHF | TGTGCCAGCAGTGCCGACACTTCCAGGGGATCCTATAATTCACCCCTCCACTTT
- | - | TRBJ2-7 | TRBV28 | CATIFGGSYEQYF | TGTGCCACCATTTTCGGAGGCTCCTACGAGCAGTACTTC
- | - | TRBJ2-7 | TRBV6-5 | CASSRSGTDEQYF | TGTGCCAGCAGTAGATCAGGTACTGACGAGCAGTACTTC
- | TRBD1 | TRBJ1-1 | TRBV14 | CASSGPRTGNTEAFF | TGTGCCAGCAGCGGACCGCGGACAGGGAACACTGAAGCTTTCTTT
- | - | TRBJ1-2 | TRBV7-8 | CASSPRGMGRGGYTF | TGTGCCAGCAGCCCGCGGGGTATGGGGAGAGGTGGCTACACCTTC
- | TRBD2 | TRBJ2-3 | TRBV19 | CASSARLAGAADTQYF | TGTGCCAGTAGTGCCCGACTAGCGGGAGCAGCAGATACGCAGTATTTT
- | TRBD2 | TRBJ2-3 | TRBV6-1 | CASSATSGGPYTDTQYF | TGTGCCAGCAGTGCCACTAGCGGGGGCCCCTACACAGATACGCAGTATTTT
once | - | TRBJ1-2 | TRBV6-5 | CASSYRRGVLYGYTF | TGTGCCAGCAGTTACCGCCGGGGGGTCCTCTATGGCTACACCTTC
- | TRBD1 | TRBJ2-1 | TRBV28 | CASSWIRTGSYNEQFF | TGTGCCAGCAGTTGGATTCGGACAGGATCCTACAATGAGCAGTTCTTC
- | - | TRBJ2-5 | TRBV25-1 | CASSPRDQETQYF | TGTGCCAGCAGTCCGCGAGACCAAGAGACCCAGTACTTC
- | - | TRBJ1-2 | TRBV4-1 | CASSLEEGQWQSYGYTF | TGCGCCAGCAGCCTAGAGGAGGGCCAGTGGCAAAGCTATGGCTACACCTTC
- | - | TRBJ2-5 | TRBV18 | CASSPSTGYQETQYF | TGTGCCAGCTCACCTTCGACAGGCTACCAAGAGACCCAGTACTTC
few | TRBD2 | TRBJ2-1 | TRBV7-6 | CASSLLSAGGRNEQFF | TGTGCCAGCAGCTTATTGTCAGCGGGGGGTAGGAATGAGCAGTTCTTC
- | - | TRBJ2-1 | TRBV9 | CASSPRRGGRNEQFF | TGTGCCAGCAGCCCCCGGAGGGGCGGGCGCAATGAGCAGTTCTTC
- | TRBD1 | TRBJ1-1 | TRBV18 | CASSPTGGNIQNTEAFF | TGTGCCAGCTCACCTACAGGGGGTAATATCCAGAACACTGAAGCTTTCTTT
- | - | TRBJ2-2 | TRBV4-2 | CASSQDRGRTGELFF | TGTGCCAGCAGCCAAGACAGGGGAAGAACCGGGGAGCTGTTTTTT
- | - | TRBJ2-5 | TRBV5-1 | CASSLGDNSNAQYF | TGCGCCAGCAGCTTGGGTGACAACAGTAATGCCCAGTACTTC
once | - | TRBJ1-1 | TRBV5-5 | CASSLAGHNTEAFF | TGTGCCAGCAGCTTGGCGGGACACAACACTGAAGCTTTCTTT
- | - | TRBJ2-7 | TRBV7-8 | CASTPGGRNYEQYF | TGTGCCAGCACCCCTGGGGGGAGGAACTACGAGCAGTACTTC
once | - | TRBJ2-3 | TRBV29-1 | CSVELQGRDTQYF | TGCAGCGTTGAACTACAGGGTCGAGATACGCAGTATTTT
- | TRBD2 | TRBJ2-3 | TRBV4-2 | CASSQDGRAGGPDTQYF | TGTGCCAGCAGCCAAGATGGAAGAGCGGGAGGCCCAGATACGCAGTATTTT
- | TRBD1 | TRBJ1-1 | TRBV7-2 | CASSPYMGQGGTEAFF | TGTGCCAGCAGCCCGTATATGGGACAGGGAGGCACTGAAGCTTTCTTT
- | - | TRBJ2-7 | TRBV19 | CASTSTNYEQYF | TGTGCCAGTACCTCAACAAATTACGAGCAGTACTTC
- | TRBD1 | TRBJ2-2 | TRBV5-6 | CASSLIGTANTGELFF | TGTGCCAGCAGCTTGATAGGGACAGCCAACACCGGGGAGCTGTTTTTT
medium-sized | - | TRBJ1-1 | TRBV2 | CASSEARGRSTEAFF | TGTGCCAGCAGTGAAGCGCGAGGTAGGAGCACTGAAGCTTTCTTT
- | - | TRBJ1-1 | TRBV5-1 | CASSLGLGGTEAFF | TGCGCCAGCAGCTTGGGCCTGGGGGGCACTGAAGCTTTCTTT
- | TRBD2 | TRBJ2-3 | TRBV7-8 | CASSPERGSTDTQYF | TGTGCCAGCAGCCCGGAGCGGGGGAGCACAGATACGCAGTATTTT
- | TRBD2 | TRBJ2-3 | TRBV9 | CASSVGPGRAGGSTDTQYF | TGTGCCAGCAGCGTAGGGCCCGGGAGGGCCGGGGGGAGCACAGATACGCAGTATTTT
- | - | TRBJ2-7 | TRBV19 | CASSIGREAEQYF | TGTGCCAGTAGTATAGGGAGGGAAGCCGAGCAGTACTTC
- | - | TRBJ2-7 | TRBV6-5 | CASSFLRGYEQYF | TGTGCTAGCAGTTTTCTCCGCGGGTACGAGCAGTACTTC
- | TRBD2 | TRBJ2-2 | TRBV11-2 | CASSPRTSGANTGELFF | TGTGCCAGCAGCCCCCGGACTAGCGGAGCAAACACCGGGGAGCTGTTTTTT
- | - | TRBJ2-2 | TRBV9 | CASRSNTGELFF | TGTGCCAGCAGGTCAAACACCGGGGAGCTGTTTTTT
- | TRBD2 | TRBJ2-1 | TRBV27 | CASSFAGGTLNEQFF | TGTGCCAGCAGTTTCGCGGGAGGAACCCTCAATGAGCAGTTCTTC
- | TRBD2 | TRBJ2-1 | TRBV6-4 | CASSAAGGAYNEQFF | TGTGCCAGCAGTGCAGCGGGAGGGGCCTACAATGAGCAGTTCTTC
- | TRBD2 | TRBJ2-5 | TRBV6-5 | CASKRGGGETQYF | TGTGCCAGCAAACGGGGGGGCGGGGAGACCCAGTACTTC
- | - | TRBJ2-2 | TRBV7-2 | CASSFQSGRRGTGELFF | TGTGCCAGCAGCTTCCAGTCGGGCCGTCGGGGCACCGGGGAGCTGTTTTTT
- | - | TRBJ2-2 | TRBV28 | CASSLPRIGLNTGELFF | TGTGCCAGCAGTTTGCCCCGGATCGGACTGAACACCGGGGAGCTGTTTTTT
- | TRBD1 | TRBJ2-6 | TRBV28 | CASSLSGQGSPGANVLTF | TGTGCCAGCAGCCTATCGGGACAGGGGTCACCTGGGGCCAACGTCCTGACTTTC
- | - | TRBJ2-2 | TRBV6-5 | CASSLNFNTGELFF | TGTGCCAGCAGCCTCAACTTTAACACCGGGGAGCTGTTTTTT
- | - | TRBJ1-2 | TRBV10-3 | CAINKVGPRDYGYTF | TGTGCCATCAACAAAGTGGGGCCTCGGGACTATGGCTACACCTTC
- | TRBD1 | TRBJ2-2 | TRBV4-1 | CASSQEGTDRVDTGELFF | TGCGCCAGCAGCCAAGAGGGGACCGACAGGGTGGACACCGGGGAGCTGTTTTTT
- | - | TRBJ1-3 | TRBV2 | CASTYVGNTIYF | TGTGCCAGCACCTACGTTGGAAACACCATATATTTT
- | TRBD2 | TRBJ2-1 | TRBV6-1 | CASSEEASGVNNEQFF | TGTGCCAGCAGTGAAGAGGCAAGCGGGGTTAACAATGAGCAGTTCTTC